The 32 T cell receptor beta chains below all came from one sample that was sequenced in a study of T cell repertoires in cytomegalovirus infection. Their target antigens are unknown. TCRdb independently ran MiXCR on the reads; one entry per CDR3 protein. Among hundreds of thousands of distinct CDR3 sequences listed, roughly 42% were seen once. The source was cultured PBMCs, collected from culture after CMV antigen stimulation. The receptors stem from a human donor in good health (CMV status not recorded). Some clones in this sample may be carry-over from other donors' samples.

This clonotype appeared a few times. The chain is built from TRBV7-2 and TRBJ1-4; D is possibly TRBD1 (6 bases). The CDR3 totals 14 residues. Deletions cut 4 bases from V and 8 bases from J, with 14 bases between. Per germline, CDR1 SGHTA and CDR2 FQGNSA. The CDR3 coding sequence is TGTGCCAGCAGCTATAGACAGGTGGACGAAAAACTGTTTTTT. Translation: CASSYRQVDEKLFF.

The chain combines TRBV12-3 or TRBV12-4 with TRBJ2-7; tentatively, D is TRBD1 (5 bases). Trimming took 1 base from V and 7 from J, leaving 14 bases between them. The CDR3 covers 14 residues. CDR3 sequence: CASSLGRAFLEQYF. The CDR3 DNA reads as TGTGCCAGCAGTTTAGGCAGGGCCTTCTTAGAGCAGTACTTC.

V usage is TRBV7-6 and J usage is TRBJ2-1; TRBD2 might be the D (5 bases). The germline CDR1 and CDR2 sequences are SGHVS and FNYEAQ. V was shortened by 2 bases and J by 4 bases, with 15 bases between the two germline ends. The CDR3 consists of 16 residues. DNA of the CDR3: TGTGCCAGCAGCTTAATCGCCTCTAGCTCTTACAATGAGCAGTTCTTC. Translating it yields CASSLIASSSYNEQFF.

This chain connects TRBV4-1 to TRBJ2-1, with 16 bases that match TRBD2. After removal of 4 bases from V and 8 bases from J, the junction contained 14 bases not matched to a gene. The CDR3 has 19 amino acids. The germline V gene encodes CDR1 MGHRA and CDR2 YSYEKL. CDR3 in DNA: TGCGCCAGCAGCCGGGGGACTAGCGGGAGGGCCATAGGGTTCGATGAGCAGTTCTTC. Protein: CASSRGTSGRAIGFDEQFF.

V usage is TRBV7-8 and J usage is TRBJ2-7; weak D call: TRBD2 (6 bases). Trimming took off 1 base at V and 2 bases at J, with 15 bases between the two ends. The germline V gene has CDR1 SGHVS and CDR2 FQNEAQ. This CDR3 region has 16 residues. CDR3 loop: CASSLGGVRRAYEQYF. CDR3 bases: TGTGCCAGCAGCTTAGGAGGGGTCCGGAGGGCCTACGAGCAGTACTTC. Combining the CDR3 with reference TRBV7-8 and TRBJ2-7 gives the whole variable domain GAGVSQSPRYKVAKRGQDVALRCDPISGHVSLFWYQQALGQGPEFLTYFQNEAQLDKSGLPSDRFFAERPEGSVSTLKIQRTQQEDSAVYLCASSLGGVRRAYEQYFGPGTRLTVT.

A few counts support this clonotype. The chain recombines TRBV7-8 with TRBJ1-2; 9 bases are a match to TRBD1. Germline trimming cut 7 bases from V and 5 bases from J; bases unmatched to any gene: 8. Germline V gives CDR1 SGHVS, CDR2 FQNEAQ. The CDR3 consists of 14 residues. DNA for the CDR3: TGTGCCAGCACCCGCCCTGGGACAGGGTATGGCTACACCTTC. Residues: CASTRPGTGYGYTF.

The CDR3 coding sequence is TGCAGTGCAAGGGACTCCCGGGACCCCCACTCTGGAAACACCATATATTTT. Its protein is CSARDSRDPHSGNTIYF. The chain combines TRBV20-1 with TRBJ1-3, with D perhaps matching TRBD1 (5 bases). CDR1 and CDR2 (germline): DFQATT, SNEGSKA (reference sequence). Trimming pared 6 bases from V and 0 bases from J, leaving 21 bases between. This CDR3 contains 17 residues.

For this clonotype: A read error may account for a junction end that differs from germline. This sequence joins TRBV5-3 and TRBJ1-1; 9 nucleotides agree with TRBD1. TRBV5-3 is noted as an ORF with a role that remains uncertain. The CDR3 consists of 16 residues. CDR3 sequence (DNA): TGTGCCAGCAGCTTGTACCCCGGGACAGGGTTCGCTGAAGCTTTCTTT. Translated, it gives CASSLYPGTGFAEAFF.

The gene calls are TRBV7-8 and TRBJ2-2; D gene unclear. V dropped 9 bases and J dropped 1 base, with 12 bases sitting between them. The CDR3 loop spans 14 amino acids. In germline, CDR1 is SGHVS, CDR2 FQNEAQ. The CDR3 loop is CASSRRRNTGELFF. CDR3 DNA sequence: TGTGCCAGTTCGAGGCGGAGGAACACCGGGGAGCTGTTTTTT. Based on the CDR3 plus reference TRBV7-8 and TRBJ2-2, the full variable domain is GAGVSQSPRYKVAKRGQDVALRCDPISGHVSLFWYQQALGQGPEFLTYFQNEAQLDKSGLPSDRFFAERPEGSVSTLKIQRTQQEDSAVYLCASSRRRNTGELFFGEGSRLTVL.

This clonotype has more than one count but fewer than ten. The chain uses TRBV12-3 or TRBV12-4 and TRBJ1-1; D is undetermined. Between the trimmed V and J ends, which lost 6 bases and 7 bases, there was a span of 18 bases. The CDR3 runs 14 residues. The CDR3 nucleotides are TGTGCCAGCAGAAGTAGCCCGGCTATGGGTGAAGCTTTCTTT. Its translation is CASRSSPAMGEAFF.

This clonotype was seen only a few times. The CDR3 reads CASSYNRYYKNIQYF. CDR3 in DNA: TGTGCCAGCAGTTACAATCGGTACTACAAAAACATTCAGTACTTC. The chain employs TRBV6-5 and TRBJ2-4; D is unclear. The CDR3 totals 15 residues. V shed 2 bases and J shed 3 bases, with 11 bases lying between them. Looked up from germline, CDR1 is MNHEY and CDR2 is SVGAGI.

This rearrangement joins TRBV6-1 to TRBJ2-7, with D perhaps matching TRBD1 (6 bases). The CDR3 extends over 13 amino acids. Germline V gene sequence: CDR1 MNHNS, CDR2 SASEGT. In nucleotides, the CDR3 is TGTGGAGTCACTGCGGACAGCCACTACGAGCAGTACTTC. It translates to CGVTADSHYEQYF.

The CDR3 protein is CASSQDDRGGGRHNEQFF. The CDR3 DNA is TGCGCCAGCAGCCAAGATGACAGGGGCGGAGGAAGGCACAATGAGCAGTTCTTC. The rearrangement uses TRBV4-1 and TRBJ2-1, with 8 bases matching TRBD1. V shed 0 bases, J shed 5 bases, and the junction held 12 bases outside the gene matches. In germline, CDR1 is MGHRA, CDR2 YSYEKL. The CDR3 runs 18 residues.

The chain uses TRBV25-1 and TRBJ1-4; D is unresolved. The CDR3 is 13 amino acids. V lost 6 bases to trimming and J lost 5 bases, with 10 bases between them. Germline CDR1 MGHDK, CDR2 SYGVNS. CDR3 in amino acids: CASSSGGNEKLFF. For the CDR3, the DNA is TGTGCCAGCAGCTCCGGAGGGAATGAAAAACTGTTTTTT.

This clonotype was counted between two and nine times. The chain is built from TRBV7-9 and TRBJ2-3; 7 bases agree with TRBD2. V shed 3 bases, J shed 4 bases, and the junction held 7 bases outside the gene matches. There are 15 residues in the CDR3. Per the germline V gene, CDR1 is SEHNR and CDR2 is FQNEAQ (reference sequence). CDR3 loop: CASSFRAGVADTQYF. CDR3 sequence (DNA): TGTGCCAGCAGCTTCCGGGCGGGAGTGGCAGATACGCAGTATTTT. Supplemented by reference TRBV7-9 and TRBJ2-3, the full variable domain reads DTGVSQNPRHKITKRGQNVTFRCDPISEHNRLYWYRQTLGQGPEFLTYFQNEAQLEKSRLLSDRFSAERPKGSFSTLEIQRTEQGDSAMYLCASSFRAGVADTQYFGPGTRLTVL.

The rearrangement links TRBV19 to TRBJ1-1; 11 bases line up with TRBD1. Trimming removed 8 bases from V and 6 bases from J; junction bases left unmatched: 5. Germline CDR1 is LNHDA and CDR2 is SQIVND (reference sequence). This CDR3 contains 13 residues. CDR3 amino acids: CASAGQGDSEAFF. Here the CDR3 DNA reads TGTGCCAGTGCGGGACAGGGGGATTCTGAAGCTTTCTTT.

V and J are TRBV10-3 and TRBJ2-7, with a weak D call TRBD2 (6 bases). The CDR3 is 16 residues long. Germline V lookup: CDR1 ENHRY, CDR2 SYGVKD. Trimming removed 0 bases from V and 3 bases from J, with 15 bases in between. For the CDR3, the DNA is TGTGCCATCAGTGAGTCGGGGCGGAGACTAGGCTACGAGCAGTACTTC. This codes for CAISESGRRLGYEQYF.

The V call is TRBV11-2, the J call TRBJ2-1, with D possibly matching TRBD2 (5 bases). Germline CDR1 and CDR2: SGHAT and FQNNGV. V was clipped by 5 bases and J by 0 bases, with 17 bases between them. The CDR3 spans 17 residues. CDR3 sequence: CASSPNSPSSSYNEQFF. DNA of the CDR3: TGTGCCAGCAGCCCGAACTCGCCTAGCAGCTCCTACAATGAGCAGTTCTTC.

The chain joins TRBV5-6 to TRBJ2-5; D gene uncertain. V lost 1 base and J 2 bases, leaving 12 bases between the germline ends. CDR1 SGHDT and CDR2 YYEEEE come from the germline V gene. The CDR3 contains 15 residues. The CDR3 here is CASSLMKAIQETQYF. CDR3 coding DNA: TGTGCCAGCAGCTTGATGAAAGCCATTCAAGAGACCCAGTACTTC.

This clonotype has just a few counts. This chain uses TRBV7-6 with TRBJ2-6; TRBD1 agrees at 8 bases. The CDR3 runs to 16 residues. CDR1 is SGHVS, CDR2 FNYEAQ, per germline. Trimming at V came to 5 bases and at J to 4 bases, leaving 7 bases not matched to a gene. CDR3 bases: TGTGCCAGCAGCACCAGGACAGGGTCCGGGGCCAACGTCCTGACTTTC. Its protein product is CASSTRTGSGANVLTF.

This clonotype was seen more than once but under ten times. The genes are TRBV6-2 or TRBV6-3 and TRBJ1-2, with D tentatively TRBD1 (6 bases). The CDR3 is 14 residues long. V was pared by 6 bases and J by 6 bases, with 17 bases between. CDR1 MNHEY and CDR2 SVGEGT come from the germline V gene. The CDR3 nucleotides read TGTGCCAGCAGACAGGGAGGACACCCTCATGGCTACACCTTC. Protein product: CASRQGGHPHGYTF.

This clonotype was seen more than once but under ten times. The gene calls are TRBV7-8 and TRBJ1-1; unclear D gene. V shed 4 bases and J shed 1 base, with 13 bases lying between them. Looked up from germline, CDR1 is SGHVS and CDR2 is FQNEAQ. The CDR3 is made up of 15 amino acids. The CDR3 loop reads CASSSLRQANTEAFF. The CDR3 DNA reads TGTGCCAGCAGCTCCCTGCGGCAGGCGAACACTGAAGCTTTCTTT.

This sequence joins TRBV29-1 and TRBJ2-5, with 10 bases matching TRBD2. This CDR3 spans 13 amino acids. V dropped 5 bases and J dropped 5; count of bases not matched to a gene: 5. The germline V gene encodes CDR1 SQVTM and CDR2 ANQGSEA. The CDR3 sequence is CSVSSGSGETQYF. The CDR3, as DNA: TGCAGCGTTTCTAGCGGGAGTGGGGAGACCCAGTACTTC.

The rearrangement uses TRBV6-2 or TRBV6-3 and TRBJ2-5; D may be TRBD1 (7 bases). Deletions cut 4 bases from V and 5 bases from J, with 14 bases between. The CDR3 is 14 residues long. Germline V gene data show CDR1 as MNHEY and CDR2 as SVGEGT. CDR3 residues: CASSSWDSGETQYF. The CDR3 DNA follows: TGTGCCAGCAGTTCTTGGGACAGCGGGGAGACCCAGTACTTC.

The chain has TRBV7-2 and TRBJ2-7, with a possible D match to TRBD1 (5 bases). The CDR3 runs 13 residues. V lost 6 bases, J lost 1 base, and 10 bases lay in between. Germline V gives CDR1 SGHTA, CDR2 FQGNSA. The CDR3 DNA sequence: TGTGCCAGCAGGCAGACAGTTTCCTACGAGCAGTACTTC. This sequence encodes CASRQTVSYEQYF. Complete variable domain (other parts from reference TRBV7-2 and TRBJ2-7): GAGVSQSPSNKVTEKGKDVELRCDPISGHTALYWYRQSLGQGLEFLIYFQGNSAPDKSGLPSDRFSAERTGGSVSTLTIQRTQQEDSAVYLCASRQTVSYEQYFGPGTRLTVT.

The chain employs TRBV7-2 and TRBJ1-1, with a possible D match to TRBD1 (6 bases). Trimming stripped 6 bases from V and 6 bases from J, with 17 bases between. Germline loops: CDR1 SGHTA, CDR2 FQGNSA. This CDR3 has 14 amino acids. For the CDR3, the DNA is TGTGCCAGCAGTGCTGGGGGCTGGAGGGCTGAAGCTTTCTTT. It yields the protein CASSAGGWRAEAFF.

This clonotype has just a few counts. The chain joins TRBV10-3 to TRBJ2-2; possibly TRBD2 for D (5 bases). Looked up from germline, CDR1 is ENHRY and CDR2 is SYGVKD. This CDR3 spans 13 amino acids. The V end lost 4 bases, the J end lost 4 bases, and 7 bases lay between the germline ends. DNA of the CDR3: TGTGCCATCAGTGGAGGGTCCACCGGGGAGCTGTTTTTT. It encodes CAISGGSTGELFF.

There are a few counts of this clonotype. The V gene is TRBV3-1, the J gene TRBJ2-7; D may be TRBD2 (5 bases). CDR3 length: 14 amino acids. CDR1 and CDR2 (germline): LGHDT, YNNKEL (reference sequence). The V end was cut by 4 bases, the J end by 7 bases, with 17 bases between. The CDR3 DNA reads TGTGCCAGCAGCCCCTTTGGAACACGGGAAGAGCAGTACTTC. Protein: CASSPFGTREEQYF.

CDR3: CASSYSGRTDTQYF. The CDR3 DNA is TGTGCCAGCAGCTATAGCGGGAGAACAGATACGCAGTATTTT. J is TRBJ2-3 and V is TRBV7-8; 9 bases agree with TRBD2. This CDR3 has 14 residues. The J segment lost 3 bases and the V segment lost 4 bases, leaving 2 bases of the junction unmatched. The germline CDR1 and CDR2 sequences are SGHVS and FQNEAQ.

This clonotype has only a few counts. The gene calls are TRBV6-1 and TRBJ2-5; D is unresolved. Germline CDR1 MNHNS, CDR2 SASEGT. There are 15 residues in the CDR3. V gave up 2 bases and J gave up 2 bases, with 12 bases separating them. CDR3 nucleotides: TGTGCCAGCAGTGAATGGGGATCAACTCAAGAGACCCAGTACTTC. Residues: CASSEWGSTQETQYF.

The sample holds many counts of this clonotype. The V and J genes are TRBV7-2 and TRBJ2-5; 7 nucleotides line up with TRBD2. V was clipped by 5 bases and J by 6 bases; unmatched bases: 9. This CDR3 spans 14 amino acids. Germline loops: CDR1 SGHTA, CDR2 FQGNSA. CDR3 residues: CASSPPGGWKTQYF. Here the CDR3 DNA reads TGTGCCAGCAGCCCGCCCGGGGGGTGGAAGACCCAGTACTTC.

This rearrangement joins TRBV4-1 to TRBJ1-1; the D is unclear. Germline V gives CDR1 MGHRA, CDR2 YSYEKL. CDR3 length: 17 residues. With 4 bases removed from V and 4 bases from J, the gap between germline ends came to 22 bases. CDR3 region: CASSLRAGQDPGTEAFF. For the CDR3, the DNA is TGCGCCAGCAGCCTACGTGCAGGCCAGGATCCGGGCACTGAAGCTTTCTTT.